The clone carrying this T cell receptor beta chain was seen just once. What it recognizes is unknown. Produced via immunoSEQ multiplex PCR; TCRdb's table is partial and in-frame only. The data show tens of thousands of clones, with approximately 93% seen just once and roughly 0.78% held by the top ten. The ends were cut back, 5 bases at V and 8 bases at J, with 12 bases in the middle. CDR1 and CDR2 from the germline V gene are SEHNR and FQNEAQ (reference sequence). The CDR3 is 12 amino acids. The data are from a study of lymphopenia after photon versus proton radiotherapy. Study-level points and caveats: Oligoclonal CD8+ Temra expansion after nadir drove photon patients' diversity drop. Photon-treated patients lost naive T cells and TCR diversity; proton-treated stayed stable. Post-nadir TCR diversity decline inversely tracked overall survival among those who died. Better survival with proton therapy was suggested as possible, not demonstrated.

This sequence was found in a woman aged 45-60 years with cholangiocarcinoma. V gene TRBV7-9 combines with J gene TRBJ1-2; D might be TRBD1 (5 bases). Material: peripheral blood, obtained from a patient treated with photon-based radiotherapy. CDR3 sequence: CASSTQGTGYTF. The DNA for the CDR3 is TGTGCCAGCAGCACCCAGGGCACCGGCTACACCTTC.